This is a list of T cell receptor beta chains from one sample in a study of cytomegalovirus exposure and HLA in healthy donors. This table comes from immunoSEQ multiplex PCR, and its TCRdb copy is limited to in-frame clones, with some not included. Seen here are over 70,000 clones, 70% observed once, and the top ten hold about 10%. Sequencing input: PBMCs. The receptors here all came from a woman between 45 and 65 years old in good health and CMV-seropositive. CDR3s include the opening cysteine and the closing phenylalanine or tryptophan. The order of the fields is D gene, J gene, V gene, clone size, CDR3 protein, CDR3 DNA. A D gene is named only where the DNA matches it firmly. Size is stated for part of the rows, as once, few or many counts, or as a class when the clone is expanded.

>TRBD1|TRBJ1-4|TRBV4-3|-
CASSQDSKRQGNEKLFF
TGCGCCAGCAGCCAAGATTCTAAGAGACAGGGTAACGAAAAACTGTTTTTT
>-|TRBJ1-2|TRBV7-2|-
CASSFSGAPNYGYTF
TGTGCCAGCAGCTTCTCAGGGGCGCCTAACTATGGCTACACCTTC
>-|TRBJ1-1|TRBV5-4|-
CASSPTGQSEAFF
TGTGCCAGCAGCCCAACAGGACAGAGTGAAGCTTTCTTT
>-|TRBJ2-6|TRBV19|-
CASSPLAPWGVSGANVLTF
TGTGCCAGTAGTCCTCTAGCGCCTTGGGGTGTCTCTGGGGCCAACGTCCTGACTTTC
>-|TRBJ2-7|TRBV20-1|-
CSAQRLYEQYF
TGCAGTGCCCAGAGACTCTACGAGCAGTACTTC
>TRBD1|TRBJ1-2|TRBV18|-
CASSPGTVNYGYTF
TGTGCCAGCTCACCAGGGACAGTTAACTATGGCTACACCTTC
>TRBD2|TRBJ2-1|TRBV2|-
CASSEMSSGSFNAYNEQFF
TGTGCCAGCAGTGAAATGAGTAGCGGGAGTTTCAACGCCTACAATGAGCAGTTCTTC
>-|TRBJ1-1|TRBV19|few
CASSMFGGSEAFF
TGTGCCAGTAGTATGTTCGGGGGGAGTGAAGCTTTCTTT
>-|TRBJ2-1|TRBV28|-
CASSLGAYNEQFF
TGTGCCAGCAGTTTAGGAGCCTACAATGAGCAGTTCTTC
>TRBD1|TRBJ2-3|TRBV6-4|-
CASSEQGNTDTQYF
TGTGCCAGCAGTGAACAGGGGAACACAGATACGCAGTATTTT
>TRBD1|TRBJ2-1|TRBV5-8|-
CASSPGQGIHNEQFF
TGTGCCAGCAGCCCTGGACAGGGTATACACAATGAGCAGTTCTTC
>TRBD2|TRBJ2-7|TRBV5-4|-
CASSTPPALAGGQHEQYF
TGTGCCAGCAGCACTCCCCCCGCACTAGCGGGGGGGCAACACGAGCAGTACTTC
>TRBD1|TRBJ1-1|TRBV27|-
CASSSQGAEAFF
TGTGCCAGCAGTTCACAGGGGGCTGAAGCTTTCTTT
>-|TRBJ2-1|TRBV30|once
CAWSGGASYNEQFF
TGTGCCTGGAGCGGAGGAGCCTCCTACAATGAGCAGTTCTTC
>-|TRBJ2-1|TRBV7-8|-
CASLESPYNEQFF
TGTGCCAGCCTCGAGTCCCCCTACAATGAGCAGTTCTTC
>TRBD2|TRBJ2-1|TRBV4-1|-
CASSQRTSGQTYNEQFF
TGCGCCAGCAGCCAACGGACTAGCGGGCAGACTTACAATGAGCAGTTCTTC
>-|TRBJ1-1|TRBV5-5|-
CASSLVARANTEAFF
TGTGCCAGCAGCTTGGTGGCGCGGGCGAACACTGAAGCTTTCTTT
>TRBD1|TRBJ2-5|TRBV5-1|-
CASSSGTGGQETQYF
TGCGCCAGCAGCTCCGGGACAGGGGGACAAGAGACCCAGTACTTC
>TRBD2|TRBJ2-3|TRBV4-2|-
CASSSRAGGYTDTQYF
TGTGCCAGCAGCTCCAGGGCGGGAGGGTACACAGATACGCAGTATTTT
>-|TRBJ2-7|TRBV28|-
CASSPHFEQYF
TGTGCCAGCAGTCCCCACTTCGAGCAGTACTTC
>TRBD2|TRBJ2-3|TRBV7-3|-
CASSLLAGSTDTQYF
TGTGCCAGCAGCTTACTAGCGGGAAGCACAGATACGCAGTATTTT
>-|TRBJ1-1|TRBV5-1|few
CASSLAGNTEAFF
TGCGCCAGCAGCTTGGCCGGGAACACTGAAGCTTTCTTT
>TRBD1|TRBJ2-3|TRBV9|-
CASSDFWDRGTDTQYF
TGTGCCAGCAGCGATTTCTGGGACAGGGGCACAGATACGCAGTATTTT
>-|TRBJ2-3|TRBV7-9|-
CASRGKTEGHTDTQYF
TGTGCCAGCAGGGGGAAAACAGAGGGCCACACAGATACGCAGTATTTT
>-|TRBJ1-6|TRBV27|-
CASSLGGGALHF
TGTGCCAGCAGTCTAGGGGGTGGGGCCCTCCACTTT
>TRBD2|TRBJ2-1|TRBV5-4|-
CASSLPRTSGAPNEQFF
TGTGCCAGCAGCTTGCCCAGGACTAGCGGTGCCCCTAATGAGCAGTTCTTC
>-|TRBJ1-1|TRBV7-2|few
CASSFSVMNTEAFF
TGTGCCAGCAGCTTCTCCGTTATGAACACTGAAGCTTTCTTT
>-|TRBJ1-5|TRBV19|-
CASSPGVGNQPQHF
TGTGCCAGTAGTCCAGGGGTTGGGAATCAGCCCCAGCATTTT
>TRBD1|TRBJ2-7|TRBV19|few
CASSPKSGTAASSYEQYF
TGTGCCAGTAGTCCCAAGTCGGGGACAGCTGCGAGCTCCTACGAGCAGTACTTC
>-|TRBJ2-3|TRBV10-3|-
CAISDRSSREDTQYF
TGTGCCATCAGTGACCGATCCTCTCGCGAGGATACGCAGTATTTT
>TRBD1|TRBJ1-2|TRBV7-2|once
CASSSTTGTVIQGGYTF
TGTGCCAGCAGCTCGACAACCGGGACAGTTATCCAAGGGGGCTACACCTTC
>-|TRBJ1-5|TRBV21-1|-
CASSNYRGRQPQHF
TGTGCCAGCAGCAACTACAGGGGGAGGCAGCCCCAGCATTTT
>TRBD1|TRBJ2-2|TRBV5-1|many
CASSWTGRTDTGELFF
TGCGCCAGCAGCTGGACAGGGAGGACGGACACCGGGGAGCTGTTTTTT
>TRBD1|TRBJ2-2|TRBV2|once
CASSAEGQRNTGELFF
TGTGCCAGCAGTGCAGAGGGACAGCGCAACACCGGGGAGCTGTTTTTT
>TRBD1|TRBJ1-2|TRBV28|once
CASRAPGTAYGYTF
TGTGCCAGCAGAGCACCAGGGACAGCCTATGGCTACACCTTC
>-|TRBJ1-1|TRBV18|few
CASSLGTGRQSTEAFF
TGTGCCAGCTCACTCGGCACAGGGAGACAGAGCACTGAAGCTTTCTTT
>TRBD1|TRBJ1-2|TRBV5-4|-
CASSLAQGAYGYTF
TGTGCCAGCAGCTTGGCACAGGGGGCATATGGCTACACCTTC
>TRBD1|TRBJ1-1|TRBV5-8|-
CASSLVHFGQGAMNTEAFF
TGTGCCAGCAGCTTGGTCCATTTTGGACAGGGCGCCATGAACACTGAAGCTTTCTTT
>TRBD1|TRBJ2-7|TRBV6-1|-
CASLRGRDEQYF
TGTGCCAGCCTCAGGGGGCGCGACGAGCAGTACTTC
>TRBD1|TRBJ2-1|TRBV11-2|-
CASSGQGYATVEFF
TGTGCCAGCAGCGGACAGGGGTATGCAACGGTAGAGTTCTTC
>-|TRBJ1-2|TRBV6-5|-
CASSYGRGFRYGYTF
TGTGCCAGCAGTTATGGAAGGGGGTTCCGGTATGGCTACACCTTC